The rows below give T cell receptor beta chains drawn from one sample of a study of cytomegalovirus exposure and HLA in healthy donors. Profiled with immunoSEQ multiplex PCR; TCRdb holds only in-frame clones, not every one. Seen here are some 200,000 clones, roughly four fifths observed once, and the top ten hold 2.5% to 3.5%. The sample taken for sequencing was PBMCs. The receptor set was obtained from a young woman in good health and CMV-seropositive. The CDR3 runs from the conserved cysteine through the conserved F or W. A D gene is named only where the DNA matches it firmly. Size tells how often a clone was seen (once, few, many) or the class of an expanded clone, and some rows leave it out.

V	size	length	J	D	CDR3	DNA
TRBV6-1	-	12	TRBJ2-3	-	CASSRYGDTQYF	TGTGCCAGCAGTCGTTACGGAGATACGCAGTATTTT
TRBV27	-	14	TRBJ1-4	TRBD1	CASTRTGLKEKLFF	TGTGCCAGCACCCGGACAGGATTGAAGGAAAAACTGTTTTTT
TRBV5-1	few	14	TRBJ2-3	TRBD1	CASSRDRGTDTQYF	TGCGCCAGCAGCCGGGACAGGGGCACAGATACGCAGTATTTT
TRBV6-1	-	15	TRBJ1-5	-	CASRDAGANNQPQHF	TGTGCCAGCAGGGACGCAGGGGCTAACAATCAGCCCCAGCATTTT
TRBV9	-	14	TRBJ2-6	-	CASSVGQGANVLTF	TGTGCCAGCAGCGTAGGACAAGGGGCCAACGTCCTGACTTTC
TRBV6-1	-	13	TRBJ1-6	-	CATIRVQGSPLHF	TGTGCCACCATTCGCGTCCAGGGTTCACCCCTCCACTTT
TRBV19	-	14	TRBJ1-1	-	CASSIGAGFPEAFF	TGTGCCAGTAGTATAGGGGCGGGGTTCCCTGAAGCTTTCTTT
TRBV19	-	19	TRBJ1-5	-	CASSVGPSQGPFSNQPQHF	TGTGCCAGTAGTGTAGGTCCATCACAGGGACCCTTCAGCAATCAGCCCCAGCATTTT
TRBV7-2	-	15	TRBJ1-2	-	CASSPSAGSNYGYTF	TGTGCCAGCAGCCCTAGTGCGGGTTCCAACTATGGCTACACCTTC
TRBV11-1	once	18	TRBJ2-1	TRBD1	CASSLPKPGQKTYNEQFF	TGTGCCAGCAGCTTACCAAAACCGGGACAGAAAACCTACAATGAGCAGTTCTTC
TRBV6-1	-	15	TRBJ2-3	TRBD2	CASSPLAVSTDTQYF	TGTGCCAGCAGTCCGCTAGCGGTTAGCACAGATACGCAGTATTTT
TRBV7-2	-	14	TRBJ2-2	-	CASSLEQGTGELFF	TGTGCCAGCAGCTTAGAGCAGGGCACCGGGGAGCTGTTTTTT
TRBV9	-	15	TRBJ2-3	-	CASSVAPGGTDTQYF	TGTGCCAGCAGCGTAGCCCCTGGAGGAACGGATACGCAGTATTTT
TRBV18	-	13	TRBJ1-2	-	CASSPLDGEGYTF	TGTGCCAGCTCACCCCTGGACGGGGAGGGCTACACCTTC
TRBV18	-	14	TRBJ2-1	TRBD1	CASSRRGQGDEQFF	TGTGCCAGCTCACGGCGGGGACAGGGGGATGAGCAGTTCTTC
TRBV11-2	-	16	TRBJ2-5	TRBD2	CASSYLGTSVQETQYF	TGTGCCAGCAGCTACCTGGGGACTAGCGTTCAAGAGACCCAGTACTTC
TRBV7-6	-	15	TRBJ1-1	-	CASSLALGGATEAFF	TGTGCCAGCAGCTTAGCGCTTGGAGGGGCCACTGAAGCTTTCTTT
TRBV5-4	-	15	TRBJ1-2	-	CASFPFPGLFAGYTF	TGTGCCAGCTTCCCCTTCCCGGGACTCTTCGCTGGCTACACCTTC
TRBV7-3	-	17	TRBJ2-1	TRBD2	CASSLRSSGGPHNEQFF	TGTGCCAGCAGCTTACGGTCTAGCGGGGGACCACACAATGAGCAGTTCTTC
TRBV19	-	16	TRBJ2-7	-	CASSIVVGGGLKEQYF	TGTGCCAGTAGTATAGTGGTCGGCGGGGGCTTGAAAGAGCAGTACTTC
TRBV5-4	-	15	TRBJ2-5	TRBD2	CASSPTWSGGETQYF	TGTGCCAGCAGCCCCACGTGGAGCGGGGGGGAGACCCAGTACTTC
TRBV5-6	once	16	TRBJ2-5	-	CASSLRGLLGVETQYF	TGTGCCAGCAGCTTGAGGGGACTGTTGGGGGTAGAGACCCAGTACTTC
TRBV2	-	14	TRBJ2-1	TRBD2	CASDIAGGLQEQFF	TGTGCCAGCGACATAGCGGGGGGGCTACAAGAGCAGTTCTTC
TRBV10-2	-	14	TRBJ2-5	-	CASAFRGAQETQYF	TGCGCCAGCGCCTTTCGGGGGGCCCAAGAGACCCAGTACTTC
TRBV5-8	-	10	TRBJ1-5	-	CASSEGPQHF	TGTGCCAGCAGCGAGGGGCCCCAGCATTTT
TRBV4-2	-	16	TRBJ2-1	TRBD2	CASSQGGLAQYNEQFF	TGTGCCAGCAGCCAAGGGGGACTAGCGCAGTACAATGAGCAGTTCTTC
TRBV5-4	-	15	TRBJ2-5	-	CASSLSPVSRETQYF	TGTGCCAGCAGCTTGAGCCCCGTATCGAGAGAGACCCAGTACTTC
TRBV5-4	-	14	TRBJ2-7	TRBD2	CASSLGSGSYEQYF	TGTGCCAGCAGCTTGGGTAGCGGGAGTTACGAGCAGTACTTC
TRBV7-2	-	19	TRBJ2-6	TRBD2	CASSLGEGPSRSGANVLTF	TGTGCCAGCAGCTTAGGGGAGGGGCCTAGTCGGTCTGGGGCCAACGTCCTGACTTTC
TRBV5-1	-	14	TRBJ1-1	-	CASSAGYASTEAFF	TGCGCCAGCAGCGCGGGGTACGCTAGCACTGAAGCTTTCTTT
TRBV4-3	-	13	TRBJ1-2	-	CASSQIQGSGYTF	TGCGCCAGCAGCCAAATCCAGGGTAGTGGCTACACCTTC
TRBV27	-	14	TRBJ1-5	-	CASSLSQVAQPQHF	TGTGCCAGCAGTTTATCTCAGGTTGCACAGCCCCAGCATTTT
TRBV5-6	-	12	TRBJ2-7	-	CASSPNFYEQYF	TGTGCCAGCAGCCCCAACTTCTACGAGCAGTACTTC
TRBV9	-	14	TRBJ2-3	-	CASSTHTSTDTQYF	TGTGCCAGCAGCACTCATACTAGCACAGATACGCAGTATTTT
TRBV5-6	-	14	TRBJ1-4	TRBD1	CASSWGQDNEKLFF	TGTGCCAGCAGCTGGGGACAGGATAATGAAAAACTGTTTTTT
TRBV5-4	-	15	TRBJ1-1	-	CASSFPGATNTEAFF	TGTGCCAGCAGCTTCCCAGGGGCTACGAACACTGAAGCTTTCTTT
TRBV4-1	-	15	TRBJ1-1	-	CASSQERVTDTEAFF	TGCGCCAGCAGCCAAGAGAGGGTAACGGACACTGAAGCTTTCTTT
TRBV7-9	few	15	TRBJ1-2	TRBD1	CASSSGTALLYGYTF	TGTGCCAGCAGCTCTGGGACAGCACTCCTCTATGGCTACACCTTC
TRBV7-2	-	16	TRBJ2-3	TRBD1	CASSPWGQGRTDTQYF	TGTGCCAGCAGCCCCTGGGGACAGGGGAGGACAGATACGCAGTATTTT
TRBV5-6	-	16	TRBJ2-2	-	CASSATGGANTGELFF	TGTGCCAGCAGCGCAACGGGGGGCGCGAACACCGGGGAGCTGTTTTTT
TRBV9	-	16	TRBJ1-3	TRBD1	CASSVATGASGNTIYF	TGTGCCAGCAGCGTAGCGACAGGGGCCTCTGGAAACACCATATATTTT
TRBV18	-	15	TRBJ2-3	TRBD2	CASSPPSGGADTQYF	TGTGCCAGCTCCCCCCCCAGCGGGGGGGCAGATACGCAGTATTTT
TRBV7-2	-	13	TRBJ1-1	-	CASSPGSGRVAFF	TGTGCCAGCAGCCCCGGCAGCGGGAGAGTAGCTTTCTTT
TRBV11-2	-	14	TRBJ1-3	TRBD1	CASRTTGIGNTIYF	TGTGCCAGCAGAACGACAGGGATCGGAAACACCATATATTTT
TRBV2	-	18	TRBJ2-2	TRBD2	CASSEGLAGDANTGELFF	TGTGCCAGCAGTGAAGGTTTAGCGGGGGACGCGAACACCGGGGAGCTGTTTTTT
TRBV13	-	14	TRBJ2-3	-	CASSLAEGTDTQYF	TGTGCCAGCAGCTTAGCGGAGGGGACAGATACGCAGTATTTT
TRBV4-3	-	15	TRBJ1-2	TRBD1	CASSRDRGTNYGYTF	TGCGCCAGCAGCCGCGACAGGGGGACTAACTATGGCTACACCTTC
TRBV27	-	15	TRBJ2-7	TRBD1	CASTPRYRGSGEQYF	TGTGCCAGCACCCCAAGGTACAGGGGGTCGGGAGAGCAGTACTTC